Shown below are 10 T cell receptor beta chains from a single sample sequenced in a study of blood T cell repertoires in COVID-19. The method was immunoSEQ multiplex PCR; TCRdb's version includes in-frame clones alone and lacks a portion of them. The sample contains over 200,000 clones, 88% of which appear only once. Sequenced input: peripheral blood. These receptors were obtained from a human donor in a cohort sampled during active COVID-19.

The chain links TRBV5-1 to TRBJ2-7; perhaps TRBD2 as D (5 bases). V lost 3 bases, J lost 5 bases, and 21 bases lay in between. The germline CDR1 and CDR2 sequences are SGHRS and YFSETQ. The CDR3 runs to 16 residues. CDR3 nucleotide sequence: TGCGCCAGCAGCTCCGCCCGGGAAGGGATCTTTCACGAGCAGTACTTC. Amino acids: CASSSAREGIFHEQYF. The whole variable domain, filled in from reference TRBV5-1 and TRBJ2-7, reads KAGVTQTPRYLIKTRGQQVTLSCSPISGHRSVSWYQQTPGQGLQFLFEYFSETQRNKGNFPGRFSGRQFSNSRSEMNVSTLELGDSALYLCASSSAREGIFHEQYFGPGTRLTVT.

The table lists this clone with a few counts. The V and J genes are TRBV18 and TRBJ2-7, with TRBD1 matching 7 bases. Germline-derived CDR1 and CDR2 are KGHSH and LQKENI. Losses at the gene ends were 4 bases for V and 5 bases for J; bases not matched to a gene: 8. This CDR3 is built from 14 residues. The CDR3 spells CASSLDRVGDEQYF. CDR3 sequence (DNA): TGTGCCAGCTCACTCGACAGGGTAGGTGACGAGCAGTACTTC.

This clone was counted a single time. The chain is built from TRBV4-3 and TRBJ2-5; 7 bases are shared with TRBD1. Germline CDR1 LGHNA, CDR2 YSLEER. J gave up 4 bases and V 9 bases, and 11 bases lay outside the gene matches. The CDR3 has 14 amino acids. Here the CDR3 reads CASSQGGMGETQYF. The CDR3 DNA follows: TGCGCCAGTTCCCAAGGGGGCATGGGAGAGACCCAGTACTTC.

The CDR3 region has the DNA TGCGCCAGCAGCCAAGGGGCTAGCGGGCTGTACAATGAGCAGTTCTTC. It specifies CASSQGASGLYNEQFF. V usage is TRBV4-1 and J usage is TRBJ2-1, with 8 bases identical to TRBD2. Germline loops: CDR1 MGHRA, CDR2 YSYEKL. The CDR3 runs to 16 residues. Trimming cost V 1 base and J 4 bases; bases outside gene matches: 6.

J is TRBJ1-2 and V is TRBV12-3 or TRBV12-4, with D perhaps TRBD1 (6 bases). V was trimmed by 7 bases and J by 5 bases, leaving 14 bases between them. The CDR3 is 13 amino acids. CDR3 protein: CASTPTGIYGYTF. The CDR3 region has the DNA TGTGCCAGCACCCCGACAGGCATTTATGGCTACACCTTC.

The gene calls are TRBV7-6 and TRBJ1-6; D is possibly TRBD1 (6 bases). The germline CDR1 and CDR2 sequences are SGHVS and FNYEAQ. The CDR3 spans 15 residues. V was cut by 2 bases and J by 6 bases, with 11 bases left in between. Written as DNA, the CDR3 is TGTGCCAGCAGCTTATGGGACAAGAGTAATTCACCCCTCCACTTT. It yields the protein CASSLWDKSNSPLHF.

The rearrangement links TRBV9 to TRBJ2-4; 7 bases are a match to TRBD1. J was trimmed by 4 bases and V by 5 bases; bases with no gene match: 6. This CDR3 spans 14 amino acids. Looked up from germline, CDR1 is SGDLS and CDR2 is YYNGEE. CDR3 protein: CASRTPGQKNIQYF. CDR3 in DNA: TGTGCCAGCAGGACGCCGGGACAGAAAAACATTCAGTACTTC.

The rearrangement links TRBV28 to TRBJ2-7; perhaps TRBD1 as D (6 bases). V lost 7 bases to trimming and J lost 2 bases, with 15 bases between them. CDR3 size: 14 residues. Germline assignment: CDR1 MDHEN and CDR2 SYDVKM. Here the CDR3 DNA reads TGTGCCAGCAATAAAGTCCAGGGGCCCTACGAGCAGTACTTC. Its translation is CASNKVQGPYEQYF.

This chain connects TRBV28 to TRBJ1-5; D unresolved. Trimming took 5 bases from V and 2 from J, leaving 10 bases between them. There are 14 residues in the CDR3. Germline-derived CDR1 and CDR2 are MDHEN and SYDVKM. The CDR3 reads CASSRDNGNQPQHF. CDR3 DNA sequence: TGTGCCAGCAGTCGAGACAACGGCAATCAGCCCCAGCATTTT.

The CDR3 nucleotides are TGTGCCAGCAGCTCGATTATCGGGACAGGGAGTCTCCACGAGCAGTACTTC. This translates into CASSSIIGTGSLHEQYF. The chain joins TRBV5-8 to TRBJ2-7; 9 bases are a match to TRBD1. CDR1 and CDR2 from the germline V gene are SGHTS and YDEGEE. V lost 3 bases and J lost 5; bases outside the gene matches: 15. The CDR3 extends over 17 amino acids.